This T cell receptor (beta chain) was captured by sequencing in a study of identical twins. This CDR3 has 19 amino acids. Trimming at V came to 7 bases and at J to 0 bases, leaving 11 bases not matched to a gene. This clonotype was observed a few times. The cDNA had a unique molecular identifier and a template-switch universal primer site. TCRdb re-derived calls from the 5' RACE reads in MiXCR, one entry per CDR3 protein. The sample has some 500,000 distinct CDR3 sequences, 14% seen once; the top ten hold around 0.98%. These data also featured in a second study, about yellow fever vaccine responses in identical twins.

The source material was CD4+ T cells sorted from blood. This clonotype originated in a woman younger than 30 in good health. The chain uses TRBV12-3 or TRBV12-4 and TRBJ2-1; the match to TRBD2 covers 14 bases. The CDR3 DNA follows: TGTGCCAGCACCAAAGGGACTAGCGGGAGCGGAAGCTCCTACAATGAGCAGTTCTTC. Its translation is CASTKGTSGSGSSYNEQFF.